A selection of T cell receptor beta chains follows, all from one sample in a study of response to subunit inactivated influenza vaccine. Each CDR3 protein is one row after TCRdb ran MiXCR on the RT-PCR reads. The sample shows 800,000 or so distinct CDR3 sequences, 21% of them seen only once. Material: PBMCs from blood, obtained about 5 days after vaccination. The receptor set was obtained from a man aged 50-60 years who received an inactivated influenza vaccine. Both conserved end residues are part of each CDR3. The D gene is left open where the match is weak. Clone size is stated in some rows and not others, as once, few, many or a class when expanded.

j_call: TRBJ1-1
v_call: TRBV9
d_call: TRBD1
clone_size: few
cdr3_nt: TGTGCCAGCAGCATCCCGACAGGGATGAACACTGAAGCTTTCTTT
cdr3_aa: CASSIPTGMNTEAFF

j_call: TRBJ2-5
v_call: TRBV6-2/TRBV6-3
d_call: -
clone_size: once
cdr3_nt: TGTGCCAGCAGTTATTCCTCTAGCCCCTCTGAGACCCAGTACTTC
cdr3_aa: CASSYSSSPSETQYF

j_call: TRBJ2-5
v_call: TRBV6-2/TRBV6-3
d_call: -
clone_size: -
cdr3_nt: TGTGCCAGCAGTCCCACCGCCTACCAAGAGACCCAGTACTTC
cdr3_aa: CASSPTAYQETQYF

j_call: TRBJ2-3
v_call: TRBV20-1
d_call: -
clone_size: few
cdr3_nt: TGCAGTGCTAGACGGCAGAACACAGATACGCAGTATTTT
cdr3_aa: CSARRQNTDTQYF

j_call: TRBJ2-3
v_call: TRBV12-3/TRBV12-4
d_call: TRBD2
clone_size: -
cdr3_nt: TGTGCCAGCAGTCCGAGCGGGACTTGGGGAGATACGCAGTATTTT
cdr3_aa: CASSPSGTWGDTQYF

j_call: TRBJ2-4
v_call: TRBV20-1
d_call: -
clone_size: few
cdr3_nt: TGCAGTGCTAGCCGAAGTTTACTAGCCAAAAACATTCAGTACTTC
cdr3_aa: CSASRSLLAKNIQYF

j_call: TRBJ1-5
v_call: TRBV12-3/TRBV12-4
d_call: -
clone_size: few
cdr3_nt: TGTGCCAGCAGTTTCTCAGGTCCTAGCAATCAGCCCCAGCATTTT
cdr3_aa: CASSFSGPSNQPQHF

j_call: TRBJ2-7
v_call: TRBV6-2/TRBV6-3
d_call: -
clone_size: few
cdr3_nt: TGTGCCAGCAGTGCTCTCTACGAGCAGTACTTC
cdr3_aa: CASSALYEQYF

j_call: TRBJ2-7
v_call: TRBV20-1
d_call: TRBD1
clone_size: -
cdr3_nt: TGCAGTGCTAGAGATGGGGACAGGAGCTCCTACGAGCAGTACTTC
cdr3_aa: CSARDGDRSSYEQYF

j_call: TRBJ2-1
v_call: TRBV7-6
d_call: -
clone_size: few
cdr3_nt: TGTGCCAGCGGCCCCCATTACCGCGATGAGCAGTTCTTC
cdr3_aa: CASGPHYRDEQFF